This T cell receptor beta chain was identified in a study of T cell repertoires in cytomegalovirus infection. In the study overall: Matching HLA type and CMV infection were both indicated by public TCR beta signatures.

Overall study findings and caveats: Dominating the ex vivo response were HLA-C-restricted CMV-specific TCR beta clonotypes. Carriers of CMV and the relevant HLA type were discriminated by public TCR beta frequency.

Via MiXCR, TCRdb re-called the reads, giving one row per CDR3 protein. The data show 740,000 or so distinct CDR3 sequences, with 35% seen just once and roughly 2.9% held by the top ten. J gave up 4 bases and V 6 bases, and 14 bases lay outside the gene matches. CDR3 length: 17 residues. Germline loops: CDR1 MNHNS, CDR2 SASEGT. For this clonotype: Its antigen is unknown.

This TCR derives from a human donor in good health (CMV status not recorded). Some clones in this sample may be carry-over from other donors' samples. The V and J genes are TRBV6-1 and TRBJ1-2; 10 nucleotides agree with TRBD1. Sequenced input: PBMCs. The CDR3 region has the DNA TGTGCCAGCAGCTCGATCGGACAGGGGGGTGGATCCTATGGCTACACCTTC. Translating it yields CASSSIGQGGGSYGYTF.